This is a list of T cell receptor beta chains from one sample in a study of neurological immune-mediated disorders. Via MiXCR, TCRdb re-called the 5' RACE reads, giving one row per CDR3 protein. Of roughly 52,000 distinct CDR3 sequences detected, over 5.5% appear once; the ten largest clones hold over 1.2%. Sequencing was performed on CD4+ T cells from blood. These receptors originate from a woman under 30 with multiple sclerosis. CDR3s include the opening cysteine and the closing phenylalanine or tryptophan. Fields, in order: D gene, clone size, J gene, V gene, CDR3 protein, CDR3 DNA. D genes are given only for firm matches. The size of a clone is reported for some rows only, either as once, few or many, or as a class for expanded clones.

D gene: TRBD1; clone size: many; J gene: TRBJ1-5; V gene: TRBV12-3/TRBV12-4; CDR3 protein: CASSPPGGRQPQHF; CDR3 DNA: TGTGCCAGCAGCCCCCCAGGGGGCAGGCAGCCCCAGCATTTT
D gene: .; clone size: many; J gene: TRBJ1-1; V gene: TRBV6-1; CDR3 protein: CASSDDRAGYTEAFF; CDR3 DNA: TGTGCCAGCAGTGATGATAGGGCAGGGTACACTGAAGCTTTCTTT
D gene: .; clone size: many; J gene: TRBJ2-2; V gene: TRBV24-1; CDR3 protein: CATSDYGGGNTGELFF; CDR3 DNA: TGTGCCACCAGTGATTATGGGGGCGGAAACACCGGGGAGCTGTTTTTT
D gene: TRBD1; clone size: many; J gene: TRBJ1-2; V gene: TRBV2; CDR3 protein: CARFKGGRREGYTF; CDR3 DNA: TGTGCCCGATTTAAAGGGGGCAGGCGTGAGGGCTACACCTTC
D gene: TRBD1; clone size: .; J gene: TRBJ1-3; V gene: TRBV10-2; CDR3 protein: CASSASFPGQGNTIYF; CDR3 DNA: TGCGCCAGCAGTGCCTCGTTCCCGGGACAGGGAAACACCATATATTTT
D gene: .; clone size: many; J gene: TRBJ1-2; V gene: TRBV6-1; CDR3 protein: CASTPTGGFANYGYTF; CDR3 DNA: TGTGCCAGCACCCCGACCGGGGGTTTTGCTAACTATGGCTACACCTTC
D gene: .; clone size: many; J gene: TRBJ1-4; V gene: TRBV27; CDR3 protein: CASSLWPSTTNEKLFF; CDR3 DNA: TGTGCCAGCAGTTTATGGCCATCTACAACTAATGAAAAACTGTTTTTT
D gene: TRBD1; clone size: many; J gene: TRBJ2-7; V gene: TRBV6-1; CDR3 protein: CASTFWNNRGSSYEQYF; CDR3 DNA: TGTGCCAGCACCTTTTGGAATAACAGGGGAAGCTCCTACGAGCAGTACTTC
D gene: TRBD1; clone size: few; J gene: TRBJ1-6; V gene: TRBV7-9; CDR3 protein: CASSLPGQTMAGNSPLHF; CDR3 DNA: TGTGCCAGCAGCTTGCCGGGACAGACTATGGCGGGAAATTCACCCCTCCACTTT
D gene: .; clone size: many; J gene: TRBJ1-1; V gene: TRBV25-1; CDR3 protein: CASSVGLSNTEAFF; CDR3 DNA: TGTGCCAGCAGTGTTGGACTATCGAACACTGAAGCTTTCTTT
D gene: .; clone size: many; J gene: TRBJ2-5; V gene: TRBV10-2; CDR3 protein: CASKPNGTARETQYF; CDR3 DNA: TGCGCCAGCAAACCGAACGGGACCGCACGGGAGACCCAGTACTTC
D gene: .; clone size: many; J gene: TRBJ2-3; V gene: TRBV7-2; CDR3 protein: CASSLRIADTQYF; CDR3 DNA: TGTGCCAGCAGCTTAAGGATAGCAGATACGCAGTATTTT
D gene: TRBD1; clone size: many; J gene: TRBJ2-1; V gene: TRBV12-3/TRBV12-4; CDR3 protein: CASSFRTGYNEQFF; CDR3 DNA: TGTGCCAGCAGTTTTCGGACAGGCTACAATGAGCAGTTCTTC
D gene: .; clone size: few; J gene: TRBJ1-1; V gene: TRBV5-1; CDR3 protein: CASSFGWTDNTEAFF; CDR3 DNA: TGCGCCAGCAGCTTCGGATGGACAGATAACACTGAAGCTTTCTTT
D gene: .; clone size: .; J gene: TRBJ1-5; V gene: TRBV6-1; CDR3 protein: CASGRRSSNQPQHF; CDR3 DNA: TGTGCCAGCGGACGGAGGTCTAGCAATCAGCCCCAGCATTTT
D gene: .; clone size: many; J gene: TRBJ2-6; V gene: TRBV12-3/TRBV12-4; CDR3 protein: CASARSKLGGANVLTF; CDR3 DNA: TGTGCCAGCGCCAGGTCCAAATTGGGAGGGGCCAACGTCCTGACTTTC
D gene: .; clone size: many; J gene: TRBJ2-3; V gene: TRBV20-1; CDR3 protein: CSARGTFIFRSVSTDTQYF; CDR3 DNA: TGCAGTGCTAGAGGTACTTTTATCTTCCGCAGCGTAAGCACAGATACGCAGTATTTT
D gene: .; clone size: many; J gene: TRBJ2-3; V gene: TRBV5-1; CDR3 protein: CASSRFKKQGSTDTQYF; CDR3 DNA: TGCGCCAGCAGTCGGTTCAAGAAACAGGGTAGCACAGATACGCAGTATTTT
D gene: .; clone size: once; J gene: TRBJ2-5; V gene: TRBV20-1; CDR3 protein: CRIYVRGIGETQYF; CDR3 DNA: TGCAGGATTTACGTTCGCGGGATCGGAGAGACCCAGTACTTC
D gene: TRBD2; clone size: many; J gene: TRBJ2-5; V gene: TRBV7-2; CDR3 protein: CASSLAAGVAETQYF; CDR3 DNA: TGTGCCAGCTCCCTGGCCGCGGGAGTTGCGGAGACCCAGTACTTC
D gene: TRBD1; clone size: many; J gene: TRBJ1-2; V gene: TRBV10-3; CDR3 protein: CAISVKDRGDYGYTF; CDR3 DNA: TGTGCCATCAGTGTGAAGGACAGGGGGGACTATGGCTACACCTTC
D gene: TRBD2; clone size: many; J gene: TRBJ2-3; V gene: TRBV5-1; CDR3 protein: CASSLLSSGGAGDTQYF; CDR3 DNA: TGCGCCAGCAGCTTGCTATCAAGCGGGGGGGCCGGAGATACGCAGTATTTT
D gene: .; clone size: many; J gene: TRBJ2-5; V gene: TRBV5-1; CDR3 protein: CASSLVTGETQYF; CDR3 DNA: TGCGCCAGCAGCTTGGTGACGGGAGAGACCCAGTACTTC
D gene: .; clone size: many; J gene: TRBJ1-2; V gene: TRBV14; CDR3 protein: CASSPQQGVYGYTF; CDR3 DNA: TGTGCCAGCAGCCCGCAACAGGGAGTCTATGGCTACACCTTC
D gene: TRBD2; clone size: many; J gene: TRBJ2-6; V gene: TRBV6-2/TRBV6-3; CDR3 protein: CASTLGLAGSGANVLTF; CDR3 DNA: TGTGCCAGCACCCTCGGCCTAGCGGGATCTGGGGCCAACGTCCTGACTTTC
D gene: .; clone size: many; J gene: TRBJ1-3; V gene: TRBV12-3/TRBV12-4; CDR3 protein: CASSSPSRAGNTIYF; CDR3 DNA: TGTGCCAGCTCCTCCCCGAGTCGGGCTGGAAACACCATATATTTT
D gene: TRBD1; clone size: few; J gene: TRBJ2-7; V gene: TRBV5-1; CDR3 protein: CASSWDRGEQYF; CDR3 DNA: TGCGCCAGCAGCTGGGACAGGGGCGAGCAGTACTTC
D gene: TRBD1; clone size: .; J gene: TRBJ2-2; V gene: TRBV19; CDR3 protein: CASSIAGTDTGELFF; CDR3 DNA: TGTGCCAGTAGTATAGCGGGGACAGACACCGGGGAGCTGTTTTTT